The entry below gives a single TCR beta chain sequence along with its context. Its antigen is still unknown. The germline V gene has CDR1 LNHDA and CDR2 SQIVND (reference sequence). CDR3 length: 14 amino acids. V was cut by 3 bases and J by 0 bases, with 9 bases left in between. The data stem from a study of regulatory T cells in long-lasting Graves disease. Study results and limitations: TCR diversity in persistent Graves' patients was below that of newly diagnosed ones.

TCR beta libraries were built with iRepertoire HTBI primers and Arm-PCR of CDR3 regions. Each CDR3 protein is one row after TCRdb ran MiXCR on the multiplex PCR reads. The table records approximately 480,000 distinct CDR3 sequences, around 16% of them present only once. As to time point: newly diagnosed GD, antithyroid drugs for less than 3 months. PBMC RNA served as the TCR library source. In each case, Graves' disease was diagnosed per American Thyroid Association guidelines. These data are also associated with another study on T cells in Graves' hyperthyroidism and ophthalmopathy.

The V gene is TRBV19, the J gene TRBJ2-7; D uncertain. The sequences come from peripheral blood mononuclear cells (PBMCs), collected at new diagnosis, from a patient treated with antithyroid drugs. The receptor was derived from a man in his forties with Graves disease. CDR3 region: CASSMRPSSYEQYF. CDR3 nucleotide sequence: TGTGCCAGTAGTATGCGACCGAGCTCCTACGAGCAGTACTTC.